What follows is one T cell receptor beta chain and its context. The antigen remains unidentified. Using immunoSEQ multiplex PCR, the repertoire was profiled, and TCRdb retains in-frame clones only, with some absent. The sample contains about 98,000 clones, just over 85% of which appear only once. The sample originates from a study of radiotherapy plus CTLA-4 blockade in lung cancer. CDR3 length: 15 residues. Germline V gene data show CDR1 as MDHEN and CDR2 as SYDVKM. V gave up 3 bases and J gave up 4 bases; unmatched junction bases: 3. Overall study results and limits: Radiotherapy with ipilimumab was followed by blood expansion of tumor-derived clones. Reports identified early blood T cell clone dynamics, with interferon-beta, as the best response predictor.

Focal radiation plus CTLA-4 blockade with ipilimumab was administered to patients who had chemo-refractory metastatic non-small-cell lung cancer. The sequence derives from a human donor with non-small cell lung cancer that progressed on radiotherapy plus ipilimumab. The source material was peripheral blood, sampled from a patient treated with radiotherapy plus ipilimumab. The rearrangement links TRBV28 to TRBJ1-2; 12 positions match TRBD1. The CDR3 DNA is TGTGCCAGCAGTTTTGGGACAGGGGGCCTCTATGGCTACACCTTC. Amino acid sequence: CASSFGTGGLYGYTF.